This T cell receptor beta chain was identified during a study of MAIT cells during Salmonella Paratyphi A infection (dated by TCRdb to about 2017). What this sample's time point label stands for: healthy control second sampling, 21 days after first. The healthy adult controls were either laboratory volunteers or leukocyte cones from the national blood and transplant service. For RNA extraction, about 4,500 to 11,000 MAIT cells from each sample were sorted straight into RNAqueous-Micro lysis buffer. As a control for MAIT repertoire stability, unchallenged healthy controls were sampled twice, about 21 days apart. Lymphoprep gradient centrifugation was used to isolate peripheral blood mononuclear cells from blood samples and leukocyte cones. Cells were sorted on either a BD FACSAria Fusion or a BD FACSAria III sorter. The method behind the library was 5' RACE. TCRbeta was amplified by two rounds of PCR with Phusion High-Fidelity polymerase, and sample-specific barcodes were added in the primers. To build the TCRbeta libraries, template-switch cDNA synthesis was carried out using SMARTScribe reverse transcriptase along with a TRBC-specific primer. After barcoding, samples were pooled and then prepared using the NEBNext Ultra DNA Library Prep Kit for Illumina. Sequencing of the libraries took place on an Illumina MiSeq using the MiSeq reagent kit v2, 300 cycles. Per the authors' processing: Jemultiplexer demultiplexed the reads by barcode, and MiTCR with default parameters aligned the reads. VDJtools removed non-functional sequences, and clonotypes were defined by amino acid sequence, with clonotype frequencies based on assigned sequence reads. In the clonal space homeostasis analysis, clonotypes were grouped by frequency into over-represented (0.05-1), large, medium and small bins. The raw public reads went through TCRdb reprocessing: fastp at Q25, MiXCR clone calling, in-frame beta chains kept. Identical CDR3 proteins give one entry, which carries the most common genes and DNA. These V and J calls rely on TCRdb rather than the paper's analysis. Across this sample there are around 470 distinct CDR3 sequences, with 30% to 45% seen only once. Roughly 37% of the sample is taken by the ten largest.

Concerning this clonotype itself: The target of this receptor is not known. Per-nucleotide qualities are absent, and no much larger clonotype sits a single base away.

What the study reported, not specific to this receptor: Compared with healthy controls, diagnosed volunteers had more expansion or contraction among the top five MAIT clonotypes (around 0.52 versus 0.13), a finding that suggests the repertoire is reshaped by infection. The availability of volunteer samples limited the sample sizes, but these sizes were considered adequate to detect differences between groups.

Sequenced input: MAIT cells from PBMCs. The TCR was taken from an adult in good health.

Here is the DNA: TGTGCCAGCAGCGGCGGACAGGGCGGTCAGCCCCAGCATTTT. This translates into CASSGGQGGQPQHF. The rearranged segments are TRBV6-5 and TRBJ1-5; TRBD1 matches 8 bases in the middle. Trimming takes 6 bases off V and 6 bases off J; junction bases not matched to a gene: 7. From the cysteine up to the phenylalanine, the CDR3 has a length of 14 residues. Only the CDR3 portion is preserved as DNA: 42 bases, with reading frame beginning at the first base. CDR1 and CDR2 were assigned from the germline V gene as MNHEY and SVGAGI.